A single sample gave rise to the 20 T cell receptor beta chains below, sequenced in a study of T cell responses to AZD1222 COVID-19 vaccine. TCRdb's table, derived via immunoSEQ multiplex PCR, lists solely in-frame clones and lacks some. Of 150,000 to 200,000 clones in the sample, 85% to 95% were seen once. The source was peripheral blood, collected 28 days after the second AZD1222 dose. Receptors were obtained from an adult who received the AZD1222 COVID-19 vaccine.

CDR3 amino acids: CASRQGPYNEQFF. DNA for the CDR3: TGCGCCAGCAGACAGGGTCCCTACAATGAGCAGTTCTTC. The V and J genes are TRBV10-2 and TRBJ2-1, with D perhaps matching TRBD1 (6 bases). Germline CDR1 WSHSY, CDR2 SAAADI. This CDR3 contains 13 residues. V was cut by 6 bases and J by 2 bases, with 8 bases left in between.

The genes are TRBV2 and TRBJ2-1; the match to TRBD2 covers 9 bases. CDR1 is SNHLY, CDR2 FYNNEI, per germline. Trimming removed 7 bases from V and 5 bases from J; junction bases left unmatched: 15. This CDR3 spans 17 amino acids. The CDR3 coding sequence is TGTGCCAGCATCGGGCGCGGGAGGGCCGGCGGAAACAATGAGCAGTTCTTC. It translates to CASIGRGRAGGNNEQFF.

J is TRBJ2-3 and V is TRBV15; no firm D call. This CDR3 spans 13 amino acids. V was cut by 5 bases and J by 5 bases, with 11 bases left in between. Germline lookup yields CDR1 LNHNV and CDR2 YYDKDF (reference sequence). CDR3 nucleotides: TGTGCCACCAGCCAAAGAGCTTTAGATACGCAGTATTTT. It is translated as CATSQRALDTQYF.

In its sample, this clone was seen once. The chain links TRBV19 to TRBJ1-5, with D possibly matching TRBD1 (6 bases). CDR1 is LNHDA and CDR2 is SQIVND in the germline V gene (reference sequence). This CDR3 is built from 20 residues. Trimming removed 6 bases from V and 1 base from J, with 28 bases in between. The CDR3 here is CASRHYDTGTSLGSNQPQHF. In DNA form, the CDR3 reads TGTGCCAGTAGGCATTATGACACCGGGACATCCCTGGGCAGCAATCAGCCCCAGCATTTT.

The chain employs TRBV7-9 and TRBJ2-2; TRBD1 aligns across 8 bases. Germline assignment: CDR1 SEHNR and CDR2 FQNEAQ (reference sequence). J gave up 6 bases and V 5 bases, and 8 bases lay outside the gene matches. This CDR3 is 15 amino acids long. The CDR3 here is CASSPWTGRAGELFF. For the CDR3, the DNA is TGTGCCAGCAGCCCCTGGACAGGGAGAGCCGGGGAGCTGTTTTTT.

Only one count was recorded for this clone. V usage is TRBV12-5 and J usage is TRBJ2-1, with no clear D. The CDR3 has 12 amino acids. With 4 bases removed from V and 9 bases from J, the gap between germline ends came to 10 bases. Germline V CDR1 and CDR2: LGHNT, FRNRAP. DNA of the CDR3: TGTGCTAGTGGTTCGCCCCCGGGTGAGCAGTTCTTC. As protein: CASGSPPGEQFF.

This sequence joins TRBV6-1 and TRBJ2-7, with D tentatively TRBD2 (5 bases). V lost 5 bases, J lost 1 base, and 9 bases lay in between. The CDR3 totals 13 residues. In germline, CDR1 is MNHNS, CDR2 SASEGT. CDR3 residues: CASSQGGSYEQYF. The CDR3, as DNA: TGTGCCAGCAGTCAAGGAGGATCCTACGAGCAGTACTTC.

V usage is TRBV30 and J usage is TRBJ2-7; no clear D gene. Germline lookup yields CDR1 GTSNPN and CDR2 SVGIG (reference sequence). CDR3 length: 12 amino acids. The V end lost 2 bases, the J end lost 7 bases, and 12 bases lay between the germline ends. The CDR3 nucleotides read TGTGCCTGGAGTACTACTATAGGAGAGCAGTACTTC. Protein sequence: CAWSTTIGEQYF. The full variable domain, rest sourced from reference TRBV30 and TRBJ2-7, is SQTIHQWPATLVQPVGSPLSLECTVEGTSNPNLYWYRQAAGRGLQLLFYSVGIGQISSEVPQNLSASRPQDRQFILSSKKLLLSDSGFYLCAWSTTIGEQYFGPGTRLTVT.

This clone has just a few counts. The V call is TRBV25-1, the J call TRBJ2-7; 7 nucleotides match TRBD2. Germline assignment: CDR1 MGHDK and CDR2 SYGVNS. J was trimmed by 5 bases and V by 11 bases; bases with no gene match: 6. The CDR3 has 11 amino acids. CDR3 coding DNA: TGTGCCCACGGGGGGTACAACGAGCAGTACTTC. It encodes CAHGGYNEQYF.

As regards this clone: Additional DNA sequences in this sample encode the identical CDR3. The chain recombines TRBV24-1 with TRBJ1-5; 9 bases match TRBD1. This CDR3 has 15 amino acids. The junction had 3 bases not matched to a gene; V was cut back by 3 bases and J by 4 bases. Germline CDR1 KGHDR, CDR2 SFDVKD. The CDR3 sequence is CATSDPGQGNQPQHF. The CDR3 coding sequence is TGTGCCACCAGTGATCCTGGACAGGGGAATCAGCCCCAGCATTTT.

This clone was seen many times. The chain employs TRBV2 and TRBJ2-7; D is uncertain. This CDR3 is 14 amino acids long. V was clipped by 6 bases and J by 1 base, with 13 bases between them. Germline loops: CDR1 SNHLY, CDR2 FYNNEI. DNA of the CDR3: TGTGCCAGCAGCCCCCCGTCAGGATCCTACGAGCAGTACTTC. Encoded protein: CASSPPSGSYEQYF.

This rearrangement joins TRBV6-2 or TRBV6-3 to TRBJ1-1, with TRBD1 as a possible D gene (6 bases). The germline V gene has CDR1 MNHEY and CDR2 SVGEGT. The CDR3 totals 16 residues. With 4 bases removed from V and 5 bases from J, the gap between germline ends came to 20 bases. CDR3 region: CASSFGQTLGNTEAFF. The CDR3 DNA is TGTGCCAGCAGTTTTGGACAGACTCTCGGAAATACTGAAGCTTTCTTT.

This rearrangement joins TRBV27 to TRBJ1-1; TRBD1 might be the D (6 bases). Trimming stripped 2 bases from V and 1 base from J, with 8 bases between. The CDR3 is made up of 14 amino acids. The germline V gene encodes CDR1 MNHEY and CDR2 SMNVEV (reference sequence). For the CDR3, the DNA is TGTGCCAGCAGTTTAACACAGGGGAACACTGAAGCTTTCTTT. This sequence encodes CASSLTQGNTEAFF.

V gene TRBV11-2 combines with J gene TRBJ2-1; 9 bases are shared with TRBD1. This CDR3 comprises 15 residues. V shed 5 bases, J shed 2 bases, and the junction held 4 bases outside the gene matches. Germline CDR1 SGHAT, CDR2 FQNNGV. In DNA, the CDR3 is TGTGCCAGCAGCCCGGGACAGGGAACCTACAATGAGCAGTTCTTC. Amino acids: CASSPGQGTYNEQFF. Full variable domain (remainder filled in from reference TRBV11-2 and TRBJ2-1): EAGVAQSPRYKIIEKRQSVAFWCNPISGHATLYWYQQILGQGPKLLIQFQNNGVVDDSQLPKDRFSAERLKGVDSTLKIQPAKLEDSAVYLCASSPGQGTYNEQFFGPGTRLTVL.

On this clone: A read error may account for a junction end that differs from germline. The V call is TRBV7-8, the J call TRBJ1-5, with TRBD1 as a possible D gene (5 bases). The CDR3 length is 15 residues. Per germline, CDR1 SGHVS and CDR2 FQNEAQ. Here the CDR3 reads CASSVAGGWNQPQHF. The CDR3 region has the DNA TGTGCCAGCAGCGTAGCTGGGGGGTGGAATCAGCCCCAGCATTTT.

The chain joins TRBV6-1 to TRBJ1-3; perhaps TRBD1 as D (5 bases). Germline V gives CDR1 MNHNS, CDR2 SASEGT. V was pared by 1 base and J by 3 bases, with 10 bases between. The CDR3 runs to 15 residues. The CDR3 loop reads CASSEGTINGNTIYF. DNA for the CDR3: TGTGCCAGCAGTGAAGGGACAATCAATGGAAACACCATATATTTT.

In its sample, this clone was seen once. The genes are TRBV27 and TRBJ2-7, with no clear D. CDR1 and CDR2 (germline): MNHEY, SMNVEV (reference sequence). Trimming shortened V by 6 bases and J by 6 bases, and 9 bases separated the two germline ends. There are 11 residues in the CDR3. DNA for the CDR3: TGTGCCAGCAGGCTAAGCTCCGAGCAGTACTTC. It yields the protein CASRLSSEQYF.

J is TRBJ1-2 and V is TRBV6-6, with TRBD1 matching over 9 bases. The CDR3 covers 13 residues. Germline lookup yields CDR1 MNHNY and CDR2 SVGAGI (reference sequence). J was trimmed by 6 bases and V by 5 bases; bases with no gene match: 4. CDR3 DNA: TGTGCCAGCAGTGCCCGGGACAGGGATGGCTACACCTTC. Encoded protein: CASSARDRDGYTF.

This rearrangement joins TRBV4-1 to TRBJ2-2, with 9 bases fitting TRBD1. Germline V CDR1 and CDR2: MGHRA, YSYEKL. This CDR3 has 16 residues. V trimming: 4 bases; J trimming: 2 bases; junction bases outside the gene matches: 5. This CDR3 is CASSRWTGDNTGELFF. The CDR3 DNA reads TGCGCCAGCAGCCGCTGGACAGGGGACAACACCGGGGAGCTGTTTTTT.

The genes are TRBV2 and TRBJ1-4; D gene unclear. The V gene's germline CDR1 is SNHLY and CDR2 FYNNEI. V was pared by 0 bases and J by 8 bases, with 10 bases between. The CDR3 is 14 amino acids. CDR3 sequence reads: CASSEAEINEKLFF. The CDR3, as DNA: TGTGCCAGCAGTGAAGCAGAGATAAACGAAAAACTGTTTTTT. Based on the CDR3 plus reference TRBV2 and TRBJ1-4, the full variable domain is EPEVTQTPSHQVTQMGQEVILRCVPISNHLYFYWYRQILGQKVEFLVSFYNNEISEKSEIFDDQFSVERPDGSNFTLKIRSTKLEDSAMYFCASSEAEINEKLFFGSGTQLSVL.